The 9 T cell receptor beta chains listed next were all sequenced from one sample in a study of cytomegalovirus exposure and HLA in healthy donors. PCR used 60 Vbeta primers and 13 Jbeta primers. This table comes from immunoSEQ multiplex PCR, and its TCRdb copy is limited to in-frame clones, with some not included. Here the sample spans 170,000 or so clones, around three quarters being singletons. The sequenced material came from PBMCs. The receptors were sampled from a woman between 35 and 50 years old in good health and CMV-seronegative.

Remarks on this clone: At one boundary the junction diverges from the germline segment, which might be a read error. J is TRBJ2-3 and V is TRBV4-1; D is ambiguous. Looked up from germline, CDR1 is MGHRA and CDR2 is YSYEKL. This CDR3 is 12 amino acids long. DNA for the CDR3: TGTGCCAGCAGCCTCTCCACAGATACGCAGTATTTT. This encodes CASSLSTDTQYF.

The J gene is TRBJ1-1, the V gene TRBV7-8; D possibly corresponds to TRBD1 (5 bases). Per the germline V gene, CDR1 is SGHVS and CDR2 is FQNEAQ. V lost 1 base, J lost 7 bases, and 16 bases lay in between. The CDR3 is 15 amino acids. This chain's CDR3 is CASSLVSRVGLEAFF. In DNA, the CDR3 is TGTGCCAGCAGCTTAGTAAGCAGGGTAGGGCTTGAAGCTTTCTTT.

This CDR3 reads CASSGRQGGQPQHF. The CDR3 DNA follows: TGTGCCAGCAGTGGAAGACAGGGAGGCCAGCCCCAGCATTTT. This chain links TRBV2 with TRBJ1-5; 7 bases agree with TRBD1. Germline trimming cut 4 bases from V and 7 bases from J; bases unmatched to any gene: 7. This CDR3 has 14 residues. Germline values: CDR1 SNHLY, CDR2 FYNNEI.

This sequence joins TRBV5-1 and TRBJ2-3; D possibly corresponds to TRBD1 (6 bases). Germline V gene sequence: CDR1 SGHRS, CDR2 YFSETQ. The CDR3 extends over 14 amino acids. The V and J ends lost 0 bases and 3 bases respectively, with 8 bases between them. CDR3 in amino acids: CASSLGTATDTQYF. In DNA form, the CDR3 reads TGCGCCAGCAGCTTGGGGACAGCGACAGATACGCAGTATTTT. Variable domain in full (rest from reference TRBV5-1 and TRBJ2-3): KAGVTQTPRYLIKTRGQQVTLSCSPISGHRSVSWYQQTPGQGLQFLFEYFSETQRNKGNFPGRFSGRQFSNSRSEMNVSTLELGDSALYLCASSLGTATDTQYFGPGTRLTVL.

The chain uses TRBV9 and TRBJ2-1, with D maybe TRBD1 (6 bases). Germline V CDR1 and CDR2: SGDLS, YYNGEE. The CDR3 is 15 residues long. Trimming took 0 bases from V and 1 from J, leaving 8 bases between them. CDR3 DNA: TGTGCCAGCAGCGTAGGAAGGGGGTCCTACAATGAGCAGTTCTTC. Protein: CASSVGRGSYNEQFF.

The J gene is TRBJ2-5, the V gene TRBV7-9; D is perhaps TRBD1 (6 bases). Trimming took off 2 bases at V and 4 bases at J, with 17 bases between the two ends. The CDR3 length is 16 residues. The germline V gene has CDR1 SEHNR and CDR2 FQNEAQ (reference sequence). The CDR3 coding sequence is TGTGCCAGCAGCTTACCTACTAGTGGGGGCCTAGAGACCCAGTACTTC. Its protein product is CASSLPTSGGLETQYF.

This rearrangement joins TRBV6-5 to TRBJ2-5; D possibly corresponds to TRBD2 (5 bases). The CDR3 is 13 residues long. Germline V CDR1 and CDR2: MNHEY, SVGAGI. The V gene lost 2 bases and the J gene lost 5 bases, with 9 bases spanning the gap. In DNA, the CDR3 is TGTGCCAGCAGTTACCTATGGGAGGAGACCCAGTACTTC. This sequence encodes CASSYLWEETQYF.

This clone was detected only once. The genes are TRBV11-2 and TRBJ2-1, with TRBD2 as a possible D gene (6 bases). The CDR3 is 15 amino acids. Trimming cost V 6 bases and J 10 bases, with 22 bases left between them. Looked up from germline, CDR1 is SGHAT and CDR2 is FQNNGV. DNA of the CDR3: TGTGCCAGCAGGGCACCGGGACTCTCCACGGGGGAGCAGTTCTTC. Translated: CASRAPGLSTGEQFF.

The V and J genes are TRBV5-1 and TRBJ2-1, with 13 bases identical to TRBD2. The J segment lost 6 bases and the V segment lost 4 bases, leaving 7 bases of the junction unmatched. The CDR3 sequence is 16 residues long. Germline CDR1 reads SGHRS; CDR2 reads YFSETQ. Here the CDR3 DNA reads TGCGCCAGCAGCCCGGAGGGGACTAGCGGGGTCAATGAGCAGTTCTTC. It translates to CASSPEGTSGVNEQFF.